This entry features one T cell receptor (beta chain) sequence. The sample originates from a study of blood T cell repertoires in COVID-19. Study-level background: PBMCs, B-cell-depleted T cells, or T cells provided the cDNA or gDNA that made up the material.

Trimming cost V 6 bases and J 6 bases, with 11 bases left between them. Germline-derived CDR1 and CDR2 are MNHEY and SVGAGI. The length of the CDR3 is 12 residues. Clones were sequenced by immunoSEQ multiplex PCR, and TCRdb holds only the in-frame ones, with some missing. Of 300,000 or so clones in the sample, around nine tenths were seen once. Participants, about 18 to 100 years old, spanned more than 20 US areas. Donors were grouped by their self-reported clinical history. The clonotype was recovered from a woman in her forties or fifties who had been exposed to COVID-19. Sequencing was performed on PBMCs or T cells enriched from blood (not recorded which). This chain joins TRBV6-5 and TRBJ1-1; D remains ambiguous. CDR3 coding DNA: TGTGCCAGCAGCCCACACCCCGCTGAAGCTTTCTTT. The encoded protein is CASSPHPAEAFF.